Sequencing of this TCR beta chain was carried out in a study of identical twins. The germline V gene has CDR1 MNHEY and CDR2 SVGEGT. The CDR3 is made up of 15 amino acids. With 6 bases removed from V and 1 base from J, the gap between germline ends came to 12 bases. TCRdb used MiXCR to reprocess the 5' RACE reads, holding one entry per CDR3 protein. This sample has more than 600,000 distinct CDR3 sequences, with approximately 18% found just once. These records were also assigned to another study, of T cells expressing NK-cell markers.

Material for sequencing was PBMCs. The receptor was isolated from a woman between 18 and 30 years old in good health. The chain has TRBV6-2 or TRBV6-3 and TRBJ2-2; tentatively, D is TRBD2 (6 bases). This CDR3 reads CASSRSTRNTGELFF. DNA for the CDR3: TGTGCCAGCAGCCGTTCGACTAGGAACACCGGGGAGCTGTTTTTT.